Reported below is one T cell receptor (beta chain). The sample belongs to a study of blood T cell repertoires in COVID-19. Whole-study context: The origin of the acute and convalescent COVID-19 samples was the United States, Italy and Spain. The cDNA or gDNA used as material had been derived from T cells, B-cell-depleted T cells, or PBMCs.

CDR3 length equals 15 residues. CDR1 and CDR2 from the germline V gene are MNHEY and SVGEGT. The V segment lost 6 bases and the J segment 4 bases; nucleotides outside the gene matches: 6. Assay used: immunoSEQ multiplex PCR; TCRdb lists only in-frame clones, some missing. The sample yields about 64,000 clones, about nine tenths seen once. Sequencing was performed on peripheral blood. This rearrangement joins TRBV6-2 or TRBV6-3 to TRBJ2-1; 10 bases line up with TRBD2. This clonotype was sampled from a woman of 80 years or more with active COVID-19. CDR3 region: CASSQGTSAYNEQFF. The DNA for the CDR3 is TGTGCCAGCAGCCAAGGGACTAGCGCGTACAATGAGCAGTTCTTC.